What follows is one TCR beta chain and its context. Methods used by the authors: From reference gene primer amplification, estimates of nucleated cell counts were derived. Here immunoSEQ multiplex PCR was the method, and the copy in TCRdb shows in-frame clones only, minus some. V and J calls and clone size come straight from that table; D and trimming were deduced from the DNA. Of 35,000 to 40,000 clones in the sample, around 77% were seen once. The data were taken from a study of blood T cell repertoires in COVID-19. Study in general: Acute-phase and convalescent COVID-19 samples originated in the United States, Italy and Spain. T cells, B-cell-depleted T cells, or PBMCs provided the cDNA or gDNA that served as material.

Germline V gene data show CDR1 as SGHRS and CDR2 as YFSETQ. This CDR3 is built from 14 residues. The V end was cut by 5 bases, the J end by 0 bases, with 11 bases between. Sequencing was done on a sample of peripheral blood. The receptor comes from an older man with active or convalescent COVID-19. The genes are TRBV5-1 and TRBJ1-1; D ambiguous. The CDR3 is CASSSNTMNTEAFF. CDR3 nucleotides: TGCGCCAGCAGTTCGAACACTATGAACACTGAAGCTTTCTTT.